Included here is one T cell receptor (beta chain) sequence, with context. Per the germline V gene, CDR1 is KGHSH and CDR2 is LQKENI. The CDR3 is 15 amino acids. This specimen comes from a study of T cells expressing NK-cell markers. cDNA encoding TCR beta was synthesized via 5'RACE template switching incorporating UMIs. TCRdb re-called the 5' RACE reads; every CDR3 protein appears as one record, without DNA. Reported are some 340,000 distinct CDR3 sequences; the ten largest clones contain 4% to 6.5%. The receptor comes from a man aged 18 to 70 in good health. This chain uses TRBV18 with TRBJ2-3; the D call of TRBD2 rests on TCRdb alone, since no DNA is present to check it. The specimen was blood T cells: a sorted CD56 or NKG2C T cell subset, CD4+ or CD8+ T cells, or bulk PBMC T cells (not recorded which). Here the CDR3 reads CASSLLGGRTDTQYF.